The TCR beta chain under discussion was sequenced for a study of blood T cell repertoires in COVID-19. Trimming left V 6 bases short and J 8 bases short, with 19 bases between. The CDR3 is made up of 14 amino acids. Germline CDR1 reads SEHNR; CDR2 reads FQNEAQ (reference sequence). Libraries were prepared by immunoSEQ multiplex PCR; TCRdb keeps only in-frame clonotypes and omits some of them. Of around 400,000 clones in the sample, roughly nine tenths were seen once. Sequencing was done on a sample of PBMCs or T cells enriched from blood (not recorded which). The rearrangement joins TRBV7-9 to TRBJ1-2; D is ambiguous. This receptor was taken from a woman in her twenties or thirties who had recovered from COVID-19. CDR3 DNA: TGTGCCAGCAGACCGACGGGAACTCGAGAAGGCTACACCTTC. Translating gives CASRPTGTREGYTF. The variable domain in full, with the rest retrieved from reference TRBV7-9 and TRBJ1-2, is DTGVSQNPRHKITKRGQNVTFRCDPISEHNRLYWYRQTLGQGPEFLTYFQNEAQLEKSRLLSDRFSAERPKGSFSTLEIQRTEQGDSAMYLCASRPTGTREGYTFGSGTRLTVV.